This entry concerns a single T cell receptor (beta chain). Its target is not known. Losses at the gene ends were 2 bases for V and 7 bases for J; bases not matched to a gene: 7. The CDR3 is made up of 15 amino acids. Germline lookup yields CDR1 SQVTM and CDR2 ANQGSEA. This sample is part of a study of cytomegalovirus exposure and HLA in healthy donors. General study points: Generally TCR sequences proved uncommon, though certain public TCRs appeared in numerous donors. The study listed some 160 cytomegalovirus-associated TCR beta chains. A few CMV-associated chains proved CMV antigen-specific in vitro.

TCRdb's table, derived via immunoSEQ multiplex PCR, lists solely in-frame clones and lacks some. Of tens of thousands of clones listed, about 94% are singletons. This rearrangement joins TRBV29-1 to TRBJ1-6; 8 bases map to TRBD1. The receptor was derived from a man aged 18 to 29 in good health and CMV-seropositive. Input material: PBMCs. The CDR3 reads CSVEPMGQENSPLHF. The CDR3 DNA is TGCAGCGTTGAACCGATGGGACAGGAGAATTCACCCCTCCACTTT.